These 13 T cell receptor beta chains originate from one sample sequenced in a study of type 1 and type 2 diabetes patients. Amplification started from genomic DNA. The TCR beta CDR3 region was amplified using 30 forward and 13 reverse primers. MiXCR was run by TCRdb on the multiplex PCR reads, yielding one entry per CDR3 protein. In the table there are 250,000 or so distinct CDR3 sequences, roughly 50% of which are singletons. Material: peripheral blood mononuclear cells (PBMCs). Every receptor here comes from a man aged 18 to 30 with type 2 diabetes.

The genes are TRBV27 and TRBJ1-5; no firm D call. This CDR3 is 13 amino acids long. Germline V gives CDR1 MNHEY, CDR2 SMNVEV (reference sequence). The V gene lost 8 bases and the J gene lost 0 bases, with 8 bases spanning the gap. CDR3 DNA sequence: TGTGCCAGCCGGAGGAGTAGCAATCAGCCCCAGCATTTT. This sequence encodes CASRRSSNQPQHF.

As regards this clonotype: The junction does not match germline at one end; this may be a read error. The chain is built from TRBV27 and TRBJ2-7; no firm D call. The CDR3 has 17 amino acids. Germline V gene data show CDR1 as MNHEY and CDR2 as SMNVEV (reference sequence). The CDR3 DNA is TGTGCCAGCAGTTTATCGTTGTGGACCAAAGGCTCCCACGAGCAGTACTTC. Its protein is CASSLSLWTKGSHEQYF.

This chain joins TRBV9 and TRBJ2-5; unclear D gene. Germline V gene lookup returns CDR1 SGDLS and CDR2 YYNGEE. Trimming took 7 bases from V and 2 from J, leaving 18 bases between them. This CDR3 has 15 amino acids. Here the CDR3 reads CASSPPEGYQETQYF. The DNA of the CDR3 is TGTGCCAGCTCACCCCCTGAAGGTTATCAAGAGACCCAGTACTTC.

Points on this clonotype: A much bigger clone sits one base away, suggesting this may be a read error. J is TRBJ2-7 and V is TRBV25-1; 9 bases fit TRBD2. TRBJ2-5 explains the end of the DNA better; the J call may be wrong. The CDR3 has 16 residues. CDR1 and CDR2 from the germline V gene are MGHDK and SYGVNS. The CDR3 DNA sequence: TGTGCCAGCAGTGTTAGAGCTAGCGGGGTACAAGGGACCCAGTACTTC. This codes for CASSVRASGVQGTQYF.

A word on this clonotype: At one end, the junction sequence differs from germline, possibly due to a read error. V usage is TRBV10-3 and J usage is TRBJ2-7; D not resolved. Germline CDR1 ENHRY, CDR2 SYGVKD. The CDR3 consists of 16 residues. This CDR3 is CATSDPGGSRSYEQYF. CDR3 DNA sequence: TGTGCCACCAGTGACCCCGGCGGCTCTAGATCCTACGAGCAGTACTTC.

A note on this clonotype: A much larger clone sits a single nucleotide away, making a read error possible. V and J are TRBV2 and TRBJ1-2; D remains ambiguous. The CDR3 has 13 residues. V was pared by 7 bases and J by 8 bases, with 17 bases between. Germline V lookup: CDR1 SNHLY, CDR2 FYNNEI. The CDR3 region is CASTAQCPEGYTF. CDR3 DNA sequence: TGTGCCAGCACCGCGCAGTGCCCAGAGGGCTACACCTTC.

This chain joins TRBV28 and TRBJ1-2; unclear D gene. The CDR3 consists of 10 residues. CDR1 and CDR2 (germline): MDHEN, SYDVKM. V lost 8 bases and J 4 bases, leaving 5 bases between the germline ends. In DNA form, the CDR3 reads TGTGCCAGCGGGTCCTATGGCTACACCTTC. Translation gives CASGSYGYTF.

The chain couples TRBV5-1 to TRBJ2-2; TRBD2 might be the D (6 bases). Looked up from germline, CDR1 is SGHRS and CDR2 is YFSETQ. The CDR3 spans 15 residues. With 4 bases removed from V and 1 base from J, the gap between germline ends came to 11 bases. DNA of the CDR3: TGCGCCAGCAGCCAGCGGGCGGTGAACACCGGGGAGCTGTTTTTT. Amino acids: CASSQRAVNTGELFF.

CDR3 in amino acids: CASSLDRDTPRAFF. CDR3 coding DNA: TGTGCCAGCAGCTTAGATCGTGACACCCCAAGGGCTTTCTTT. This chain connects TRBV11-2 to TRBJ1-1; D unclear. With 0 bases removed from V and 11 bases from J, the gap between germline ends came to 16 bases. Per the germline V gene, CDR1 is SGHAT and CDR2 is FQNNGV. The CDR3 is 14 residues long.

The CDR3 DNA sequence: TGTGCCACCGAGGGCGGGGAGCTGTTTTTT. Protein sequence: CATEGGELFF. The V call is TRBV19, the J call TRBJ2-2; the D gene is possibly TRBD2 (5 bases). Germline V gives CDR1 LNHDA, CDR2 SQIVND (reference sequence). V was clipped by 10 bases and J by 7 bases, with 7 bases between them. The CDR3 contains 10 residues.

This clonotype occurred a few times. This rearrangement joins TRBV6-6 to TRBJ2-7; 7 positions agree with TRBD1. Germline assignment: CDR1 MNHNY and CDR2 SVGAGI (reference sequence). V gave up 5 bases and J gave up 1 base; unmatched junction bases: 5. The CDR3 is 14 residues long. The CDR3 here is CASSEDRNSYEQYF. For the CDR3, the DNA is TGTGCCAGCAGTGAGGACAGGAATTCCTACGAGCAGTACTTC.

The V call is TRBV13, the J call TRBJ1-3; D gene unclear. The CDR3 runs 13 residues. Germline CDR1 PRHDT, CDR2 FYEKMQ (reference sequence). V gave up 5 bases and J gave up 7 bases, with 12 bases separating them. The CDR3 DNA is TGTGCCAGCAGCGAGAGTACTTGGAACACCATATATTTT. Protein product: CASSESTWNTIYF.

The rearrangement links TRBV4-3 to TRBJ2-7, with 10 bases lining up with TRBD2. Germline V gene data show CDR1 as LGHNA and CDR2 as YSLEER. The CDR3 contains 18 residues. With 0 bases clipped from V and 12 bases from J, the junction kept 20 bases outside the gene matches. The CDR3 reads CASSQDFPGLAGAPIRYF. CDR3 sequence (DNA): TGCGCCAGCAGCCAAGATTTCCCCGGGCTAGCGGGGGCTCCGATCAGGTACTTC.